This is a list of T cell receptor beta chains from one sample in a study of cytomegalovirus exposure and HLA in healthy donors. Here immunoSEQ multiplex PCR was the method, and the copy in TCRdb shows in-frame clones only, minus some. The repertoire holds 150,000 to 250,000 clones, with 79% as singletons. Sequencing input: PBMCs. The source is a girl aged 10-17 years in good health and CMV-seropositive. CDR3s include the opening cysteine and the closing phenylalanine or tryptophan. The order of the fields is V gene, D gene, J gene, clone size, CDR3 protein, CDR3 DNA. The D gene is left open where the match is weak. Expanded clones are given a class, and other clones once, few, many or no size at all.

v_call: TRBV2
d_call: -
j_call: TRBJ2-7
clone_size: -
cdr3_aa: CASSEGDKSYEQYF
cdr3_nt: TGTGCCAGCAGTGAGGGGGACAAGTCCTACGAGCAGTACTTC

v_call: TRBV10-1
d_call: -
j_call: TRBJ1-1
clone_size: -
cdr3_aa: CASSEDRRNTEAFF
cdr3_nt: TGCGCCAGCAGTGAAGACAGAAGGAACACTGAAGCTTTCTTT

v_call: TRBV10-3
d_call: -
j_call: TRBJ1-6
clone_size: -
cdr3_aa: CAISKDSNNSPLHF
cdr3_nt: TGTGCCATCAGCAAGGACAGCAACAATTCACCCCTCCACTTT

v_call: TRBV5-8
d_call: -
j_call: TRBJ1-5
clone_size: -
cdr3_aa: CASSLWGDDNQPQHF
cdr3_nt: TGTGCCAGCAGCTTGTGGGGGGATGACAATCAGCCCCAGCATTTT

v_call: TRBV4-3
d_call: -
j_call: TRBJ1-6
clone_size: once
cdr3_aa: CASSQDGREGSPLHF
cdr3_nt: TGCGCCAGCAGCCAAGACGGCAGGGAGGGTTCACCCCTCCACTTT

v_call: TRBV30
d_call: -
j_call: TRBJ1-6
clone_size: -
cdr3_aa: CAWGRESSPLHF
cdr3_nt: TGTGCCTGGGGCAGGGAAAGTTCACCCCTCCACTTT

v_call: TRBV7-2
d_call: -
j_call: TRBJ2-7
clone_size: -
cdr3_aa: CASSLGPGFPGEQYF
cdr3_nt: TGTGCCAGCAGCTTAGGCCCCGGGTTCCCGGGGGAGCAGTACTTC

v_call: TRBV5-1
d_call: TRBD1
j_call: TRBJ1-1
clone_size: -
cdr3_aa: CASSSRQGSNTEAFF
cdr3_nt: TGCGCCAGCAGCTCCAGACAGGGCTCGAACACTGAAGCTTTCTTT

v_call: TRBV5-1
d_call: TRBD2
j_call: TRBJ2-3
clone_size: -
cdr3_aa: CASFLASGSDTQYF
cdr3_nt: TGCGCCAGTTTCTTGGCTAGCGGGTCAGATACGCAGTATTTT

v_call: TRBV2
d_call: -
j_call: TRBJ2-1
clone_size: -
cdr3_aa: CASSGRQVSSYNEQFF
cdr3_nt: TGTGCCAGCAGTGGACGACAGGTTAGCTCCTACAATGAGCAGTTCTTC

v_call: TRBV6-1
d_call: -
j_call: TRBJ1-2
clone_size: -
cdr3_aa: CASSEPGTPGDYGYTF
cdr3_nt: TGTGCCAGCAGTGAACCCGGGACACCAGGGGACTATGGCTACACCTTC

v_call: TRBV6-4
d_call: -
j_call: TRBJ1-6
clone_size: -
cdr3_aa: CASSYSGDSPLHF
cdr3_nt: TGTGCCAGCAGTTACAGCGGGGATTCACCCCTCCACTTT

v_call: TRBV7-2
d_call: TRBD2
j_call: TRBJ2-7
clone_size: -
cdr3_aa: CASSFERGSSYEQYF
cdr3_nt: TGTGCCAGCAGCTTCGAGCGGGGTTCCTCCTACGAGCAGTACTTC

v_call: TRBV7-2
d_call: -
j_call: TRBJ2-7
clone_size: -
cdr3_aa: CASSLGGEAQYF
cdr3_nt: TGTGCCAGCAGCTTAGGGGGGGAGGCGCAGTACTTC

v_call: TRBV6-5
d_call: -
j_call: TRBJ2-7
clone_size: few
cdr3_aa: CASSYLGDSYEQYF
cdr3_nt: TGTGCCAGCAGTTACCTGGGGGACTCGTACGAGCAGTACTTC

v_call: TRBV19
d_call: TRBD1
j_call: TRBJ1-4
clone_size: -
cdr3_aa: CAAMGQGNEKLFF
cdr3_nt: TGTGCAGCAATGGGACAGGGAAATGAAAAACTGTTTTTT